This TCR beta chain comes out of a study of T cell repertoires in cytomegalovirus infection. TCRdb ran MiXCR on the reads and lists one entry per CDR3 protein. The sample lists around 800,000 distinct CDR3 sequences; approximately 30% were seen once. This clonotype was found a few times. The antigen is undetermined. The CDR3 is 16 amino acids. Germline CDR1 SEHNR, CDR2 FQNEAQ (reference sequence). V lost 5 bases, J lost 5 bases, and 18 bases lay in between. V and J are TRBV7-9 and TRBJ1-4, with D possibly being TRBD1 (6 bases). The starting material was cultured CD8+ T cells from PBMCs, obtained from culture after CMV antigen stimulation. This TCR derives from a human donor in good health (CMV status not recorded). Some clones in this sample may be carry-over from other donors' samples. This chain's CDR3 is CASSQRTRGQNEKLFF. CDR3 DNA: TGTGCCAGCAGCCAGAGGACGAGAGGACAGAATGAAAAACTGTTTTTT. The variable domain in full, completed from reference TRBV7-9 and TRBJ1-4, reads DTGVSQNPRHKITKRGQNVTFRCDPISEHNRLYWYRQTLGQGPEFLTYFQNEAQLEKSRLLSDRFSAERPKGSFSTLEIQRTEQGDSAMYLCASSQRTRGQNEKLFFGSGTQLSVL.